A single sample is the source of the 31 T cell receptor beta chains below, sequenced in a study of T cells after yellow fever vaccination. From the 5' RACE reads, TCRdb called clonotypes with MiXCR, one entry per CDR3 protein. The table shows 100,000 to 150,000 distinct CDR3 sequences, with under 9% occurring only once. Source: CD8+ T cells sorted from PBMCs, taken on the day of the yellow fever booster vaccination. The receptor set was obtained from a man aged 18 to 29 who received the YFV17D yellow fever vaccine.

A few counts support this clonotype. V gene TRBV7-9 combines with J gene TRBJ2-3, with 10 bases matching TRBD2. Germline CDR1 and CDR2: SEHNR and FQNEAQ (reference sequence). J was trimmed by 4 bases and V by 5 bases; bases with no gene match: 9. This CDR3 is built from 16 residues. The CDR3 loop is CASSPTSGAFADTQYF. CDR3 nucleotides: TGTGCCAGCAGCCCAACTAGCGGGGCATTCGCAGATACGCAGTATTTT.

The chain has TRBV7-3 and TRBJ1-1; D is unresolved. This CDR3 has 15 amino acids. From germline, CDR1 is SGHTA and CDR2 FQGTGA. V was shortened by 6 bases and J by 1 base, with 15 bases between the two germline ends. This chain's CDR3 is CASRAGSSSNTEAFF. CDR3 DNA sequence: TGTGCCAGCAGGGCCGGATCGTCGTCGAACACTGAAGCTTTCTTT.

This clonotype appeared a few times. V is TRBV23-1 and J is TRBJ2-7, with TRBD2 as a possible D gene (6 bases). TRBV23-1 is noted as an ORF with a role that remains uncertain. Trimming left V 0 bases short and J 6 bases short, with 15 bases between. This CDR3 is 15 amino acids long. Here the CDR3 DNA reads TGCGCCAGCAGTCAATCAGGACGACTAGGCTGCGAGCAGTACGTC. Translating gives CASSQSGRLGCEQYV.

The table lists this clonotype with many counts. The chain employs TRBV29-1 and TRBJ2-2, with 7 positions matching TRBD2. V was pared by 3 bases and J by 0 bases, with 1 base of the junction left unmatched. The CDR3 totals 14 residues. Germline V gene lookup returns CDR1 SQVTM and CDR2 ANQGSEA. CDR3 in amino acids: CSVEGLPNTGELFF. In DNA, the CDR3 is TGCAGCGTTGAGGGACTACCGAACACCGGGGAGCTGTTTTTT.

The CDR3, as DNA: TGTGCCAGCAGCACTCATGGAAGCCCCCAAGAGACCCAGTACTTC. The encoded protein is CASSTHGSPQETQYF. J is TRBJ2-5 and V is TRBV6-5, with unresolved D. Trimming removed 6 bases at V and 1 base at J, with 15 bases between. The germline CDR1 and CDR2 sequences are MNHEY and SVGAGI. The CDR3 is 15 residues long.

This clonotype was observed a handful of times. The chain is built from TRBV6-4 and TRBJ2-3, with TRBD2 matching over 8 bases. CDR1 is MRHNA and CDR2 is SNTAGT in the germline V gene. With V trimmed by 6 bases and J by 2 bases, 7 bases remained unmatched. The CDR3 has 15 residues. The CDR3 protein is CASSIGTRNTDTQYF. The CDR3 DNA is TGTGCCAGCAGCATCGGGACTAGGAACACAGATACGCAGTATTTT.

The sample holds a few counts of this clonotype. V gene TRBV4-3 combines with J gene TRBJ2-5; 9 bases match TRBD1. This CDR3 comprises 17 residues. V lost 0 bases to trimming and J lost 5 bases; unmatched junction nucleotides: 10. Germline CDR1 and CDR2: LGHNA and YSLEER. The CDR3: CASSQEGDREWSETQYF. Here the CDR3 DNA reads TGCGCCAGCAGCCAAGAGGGGGACAGGGAGTGGTCGGAGACCCAGTACTTC.

This clonotype turned up a few times. The J gene is TRBJ2-1, the V gene TRBV2; D gene uncertain. Germline V gene sequence: CDR1 SNHLY, CDR2 FYNNEI. The CDR3 contains 10 residues. V was trimmed by 9 bases and J by 7 bases, leaving 7 bases between them. The CDR3 DNA follows: TGTGCCAGGGAGAAAAATGAGCAGTTCTTC. Residues: CAREKNEQFF.

This chain joins TRBV28 and TRBJ1-4; D not resolved. CDR3 length equals 13 residues. V lost 2 bases and J 10 bases, leaving 11 bases between the germline ends. Germline assignment: CDR1 MDHEN and CDR2 SYDVKM. The CDR3 DNA follows: TGTGCCAGCAGTTTACAGTCCAGCGGAAAACTGTTTTTT. It yields the protein CASSLQSSGKLFF.

The rearrangement joins TRBV4-3 to TRBJ1-4, with 9 bases matching TRBD1. Trimming took 4 bases from V and 7 from J; bases not matched to a gene: 10. The CDR3 has 16 amino acids. Germline assignment: CDR1 LGHNA and CDR2 YSLEER. The CDR3 region is CASSPYWTGVFEKLFF. CDR3 nucleotide sequence: TGCGCCAGCAGCCCGTACTGGACAGGGGTTTTTGAAAAACTGTTTTTT.

The CDR3 reads CASSLFTGEATEAFF. Written as DNA, the CDR3 is TGTGCCAGCAGCTTATTCACAGGGGAGGCCACTGAAGCTTTCTTT. The chain links TRBV7-2 to TRBJ1-1, with 7 bases identical to TRBD1. This CDR3 has 15 residues. V lost 2 bases to trimming and J lost 4 bases; unmatched junction nucleotides: 7. Germline V lookup: CDR1 SGHTA, CDR2 FQGNSA.

There are many counts of this clonotype. V usage is TRBV20-1 and J usage is TRBJ1-5; 7 bases map to TRBD1. This CDR3 contains 15 residues. The germline gives CDR1 DFQATT, CDR2 SNEGSKA (reference sequence). J was trimmed by 5 bases and V by 1 base; bases with no gene match: 8. CDR3 in DNA: TGCAGTGCTAGAGTTAACAGGGGTGGGGATCAGCCCCAGCATTTT. Encoded protein: CSARVNRGGDQPQHF.

The V and J genes are TRBV12-3 or TRBV12-4 and TRBJ2-7; TRBD1 might be the D (6 bases). The CDR3 contains 13 residues. Trimming removed 6 bases at V and 5 bases at J, with 14 bases between. The CDR3 coding sequence is TGTGCCAGCAGCGGCTGGGGGCTCAACGAGCAGTACTTC. Protein: CASSGWGLNEQYF.

This clonotype was detected only a few times. V gene TRBV7-9 combines with J gene TRBJ2-1, with 8 bases aligning to TRBD2. Germline values: CDR1 SEHNR, CDR2 FQNEAQ (reference sequence). The CDR3 length is 14 residues. V was pared by 6 bases and J by 7 bases, with 8 bases of the junction left unmatched. The CDR3 bases are TGTGCCAGCAGTTATAGCGGGGCTTGGAATGAGCAGTTCTTC. It specifies CASSYSGAWNEQFF.

The CDR3 sequence: CASSRAADSSYNSPLHF. CDR3 DNA: TGTGCCAGCAGCCGCGCCGCAGATAGCTCCTATAATTCACCCCTCCACTTT. The chain couples TRBV7-8 to TRBJ1-6, with no clear D. CDR1 and CDR2 from the germline V gene are SGHVS and FQNEAQ. The CDR3 is made up of 17 amino acids. The V end was cut by 5 bases, the J end by 0 bases, with 14 bases between.

The sample holds a few counts of this clonotype. This chain joins TRBV7-9 and TRBJ1-2, with 9 nucleotides matching TRBD1. The CDR3 consists of 16 residues. The germline V gene encodes CDR1 SEHNR and CDR2 FQNEAQ (reference sequence). The junction had 10 bases not matched to a gene; V was cut back by 4 bases and J by 4 bases. The CDR3 reads CASSWSSGTGFYGYTF. DNA of the CDR3: TGTGCCAGCAGCTGGAGCTCCGGGACAGGGTTCTATGGCTACACCTTC.

Ten or more counts support this clonotype. This chain joins TRBV7-8 and TRBJ2-7; D ambiguous. The CDR3 has 13 residues. Germline CDR1 and CDR2: SGHVS and FQNEAQ. Trimming cost V 0 bases and J 5 bases, with 8 bases left between them. The CDR3 DNA reads TGTGCCAGCAGCTTAGCGGCCCCGGACGAGCAGTACTTC. This sequence encodes CASSLAAPDEQYF.

The chain has TRBV10-3 and TRBJ1-1; D uncertain. V was cut by 0 bases and J by 7 bases, with 9 bases left in between. In germline, CDR1 is ENHRY, CDR2 SYGVKD. The length of the CDR3 is 13 residues. The CDR3 nucleotides read TGTGCCATCAGTGAGTCTGAGACCCTTGAAGCTTTCTTT. This codes for CAISESETLEAFF.

By proportion, this clonotype is large. The chain joins TRBV4-1 to TRBJ1-1; D gene unclear. The CDR3 covers 13 residues. The germline V gene encodes CDR1 MGHRA and CDR2 YSYEKL. V was cut by 2 bases and J by 5 bases, with 9 bases left in between. The CDR3 region has the DNA TGCGCCAGCAGCCAACGGGAAGTTACTGAAGCTTTCTTT. This encodes CASSQREVTEAFF.

This clonotype appeared a few times. The rearrangement links TRBV20-1 to TRBJ2-3, with D perhaps TRBD2 (6 bases). The germline V gene encodes CDR1 DFQATT and CDR2 SNEGSKA (reference sequence). The CDR3 runs to 14 residues. Trimming removed 7 bases from V and 2 bases from J, with 16 bases in between. The CDR3 reads CSGGDPLNTDTQYF. DNA of the CDR3: TGCAGTGGCGGGGATCCGCTTAACACAGATACGCAGTATTTT.

This clonotype was detected many times. V usage is TRBV5-4 and J usage is TRBJ2-2; tentatively, D is TRBD2 (6 bases). Trimming pared 4 bases from V and 4 bases from J, leaving 17 bases between. This CDR3 spans 16 amino acids. The germline V gene has CDR1 SGHNT and CDR2 YYREEE (reference sequence). The CDR3 DNA follows: TGTGCCAGCAGCACCAAGAGTAGCGGAAGCACCGGGGAGCTGTTTTTT. It yields the protein CASSTKSSGSTGELFF. Full variable domain (outside the CDR3, taken from reference TRBV5-4 and TRBJ2-2): ETGVTQSPTHLIKTRGQQVTLRCSSQSGHNTVSWYQQALGQGPQFIFQYYREEENGRGNFPPRFSGLQFPNYSSELNVNALELDDSALYLCASSTKSSGSTGELFFGEGSRLTVL.

Only a few counts were recorded for this clonotype. The chain combines TRBV7-9 with TRBJ1-5, with unresolved D. There are 16 residues in the CDR3. The germline gives CDR1 SEHNR, CDR2 FQNEAQ (reference sequence). Trimming shortened V by 1 base and J by 5 bases, and 15 bases separated the two germline ends. The CDR3 coding sequence is TGTGCCAGCAGCTTAGGTTGGGTAGGGCGCGATCAGCCCCAGCATTTT. Protein sequence: CASSLGWVGRDQPQHF.

V usage is TRBV28 and J usage is TRBJ2-1; 11 bases map to TRBD2. CDR3 size: 16 residues. Looked up from germline, CDR1 is MDHEN and CDR2 is SYDVKM. J lost 7 bases, V lost 7 bases, and 12 bases had no gene match. CDR3 nucleotides: TGTGCCAGCACCCCCCTGCTAGCGGGGGGCAAAAATGAGCAGTTCTTC. Protein product: CASTPLLAGGKNEQFF.

In its sample, this clonotype was seen a few times. The rearrangement joins TRBV6-5 to TRBJ1-6; 9 nucleotides align to TRBD1. The CDR3 consists of 15 residues. Looked up from germline, CDR1 is MNHEY and CDR2 is SVGAGI. V lost 8 bases to trimming and J lost 1 base; unmatched junction nucleotides: 3. The CDR3 region is CASWDRVSYNSPLHF. The DNA of the CDR3 is TGTGCCAGCTGGGACAGGGTATCCTATAATTCACCCCTCCACTTT.

The chain links TRBV4-3 to TRBJ2-5; the D is unclear. The germline CDR1 and CDR2 sequences are LGHNA and YSLEER. The germline V and J ends were trimmed by 1 base and 5 bases, with 8 bases remaining between them. The CDR3 sequence is 13 residues long. The CDR3 here is CASSQGASETQYF. CDR3 bases: TGCGCCAGCAGCCAAGGTGCTTCGGAGACCCAGTACTTC.

This clonotype was seen at least ten times. This chain joins TRBV12-3 or TRBV12-4 and TRBJ2-1; D gene ambiguous. This CDR3 spans 14 amino acids. V was clipped by 3 bases and J by 8 bases, with 14 bases between them. CDR3 region: CASSFSSSLDEQFF. In DNA, the CDR3 is TGTGCCAGCAGTTTTTCCAGTTCTCTAGATGAGCAGTTCTTC.

A few counts support this clonotype. The gene calls are TRBV25-1 and TRBJ2-7; the D gene is possibly TRBD2 (6 bases). The V end lost 3 bases, the J end lost 2 bases, and 20 bases lay between the germline ends. Germline values: CDR1 MGHDK, CDR2 SYGVNS. This CDR3 spans 17 amino acids. CDR3 sequence (DNA): TGTGCCAGCAGTGATCTGCGGGAAAGGACGGCGCCCTACGAGCAGTACTTC. This encodes CASSDLRERTAPYEQYF.

This clonotype appeared a few times. The chain links TRBV5-1 to TRBJ2-3, with D uncertain. V gave up 5 bases and J gave up 2 bases, with 15 bases separating them. Germline-derived CDR1 and CDR2 are SGHRS and YFSETQ. The CDR3 runs 15 residues. The CDR3 loop is CASRSDPEPTDTQYF. Written as DNA, the CDR3 is TGCGCCAGCAGATCTGACCCCGAGCCCACAGATACGCAGTATTTT.

The rearrangement links TRBV12-3 or TRBV12-4 to TRBJ1-5, with a tentative D call TRBD1 (6 bases). The CDR3 is 12 residues long. Trimming left V 6 bases short and J 7 bases short, with 10 bases between. CDR3 sequence reads: CASRAGVQPQHF. CDR3 nucleotides: TGTGCCAGCAGGGCAGGGGTCCAGCCCCAGCATTTT.

This clonotype was counted a few times. J is TRBJ1-2 and V is TRBV12-3 or TRBV12-4, with D unresolved. V lost 2 bases and J lost 2, with 6 bases in between. The CDR3 covers 13 residues. CDR3 sequence: CASSLLSNYGYTF. In DNA, the CDR3 is TGTGCCAGCAGTTTACTCAGCAACTATGGCTACACCTTC.

The rearrangement links TRBV5-4 to TRBJ2-5; either TRBD1 or TRBD2 may supply D (5 bases each). Trimming removed 3 bases from V and 5 bases from J, with 23 bases in between. This CDR3 region has 17 residues. Germline CDR1 reads SGHNT; CDR2 reads YYREEE (reference sequence). CDR3 amino acids: CASSSPVEGLGWETQYF. The CDR3, as DNA: TGTGCCAGCAGCTCACCGGTTGAGGGGCTTGGATGGGAGACCCAGTACTTC.